Listed below are T cell receptor beta chains from one sample, sequenced in a study of blood T cell repertoires in COVID-19. Data came from immunoSEQ multiplex PCR; TCRdb stores just in-frame clones and leaves some out. The sample has around 50,000 clones, over 85% seen once; the top ten hold around 1%. The sequencing sample was made of peripheral blood. The source is a man aged 55 to 70 with COVID-19, enrolled during active disease. The CDR3 runs from the conserved cysteine through the conserved F or W. A D gene is named only where the DNA matches it firmly. Size values are once, few and many counts, or a class for expanded clones, and some rows have none.

size	V	J	D	CDR3
-	TRBV2	TRBJ2-3	-	CASKSQRGTDTQYF
-	TRBV19	TRBJ1-6	TRBD1	CASHRTGGSSPLHF
-	TRBV5-4	TRBJ1-2	TRBD1	CASSWGTGAAPNYGYTF
-	TRBV18	TRBJ1-5	TRBD1	CASSPGQGHQPQHF
-	TRBV5-1	TRBJ1-1	TRBD1	CASSFRDSLNTEAFF
-	TRBV28	TRBJ1-3	TRBD1	CASSSPGTGGYTIYF
few	TRBV18	TRBJ1-1	TRBD1	CASSPTQGPNTEAFF
-	TRBV5-4	TRBJ2-2	TRBD1	CASSRAGTGTGELFF
-	TRBV4-1	TRBJ1-1	-	CASSQDPVNTEAFF
-	TRBV7-9	TRBJ1-1	-	CASSLVGAGGIEAFF
-	TRBV10-3	TRBJ2-7	TRBD2	CAIRTPGLAGFEQYF
-	TRBV5-1	TRBJ1-6	TRBD1	CASSLSRYGTGGSPLHF
-	TRBV29-1	TRBJ2-7	-	CSVGSAGRGEGEQYF
-	TRBV11-2	TRBJ2-5	TRBD2	CASSRDYSGTQYF
-	TRBV20-1	TRBJ1-4	-	CSASRVNNEKLFF
-	TRBV3-1/TRBV3-2	TRBJ2-1	-	CASSQEKQPQFF
-	TRBV24-1	TRBJ1-1	-	CATSGVRGTEAFF
-	TRBV9	TRBJ2-2	TRBD1	CATNRDRGKDTGELFF
-	TRBV2	TRBJ2-4	TRBD1	CASSNKDRGKNIQYF
few	TRBV16	TRBJ2-2	-	CASSGRRYITGELFF
once	TRBV18	TRBJ1-2	TRBD1	CASSPEPTGTFYGYTF
few	TRBV29-1	TRBJ2-2	TRBD1	CSVAPQGFTGELFF
-	TRBV9	TRBJ2-5	TRBD2	CASSTVAGGEETQYF
-	TRBV11-2	TRBJ2-3	-	CASSPTGFTDTQYF
-	TRBV25-1	TRBJ1-1	-	CASSEAGIDTEAFF
-	TRBV12-5	TRBJ1-5	TRBD1	CASGTGQAMNQPQHF
-	TRBV18	TRBJ2-7	TRBD2	CASSPPLAGGPYEQYF
-	TRBV19	TRBJ1-1	-	CASSIRGAPSNTEAFF
-	TRBV6-6	TRBJ1-1	-	CASGLESNTEAFF
-	TRBV15	TRBJ1-2	-	CATSRGAGYGYTF
-	TRBV27	TRBJ2-2	-	CASLERTDLNTGELFF
-	TRBV12-2	TRBJ1-6	-	CASRETGSKDNSPLHF
few	TRBV24-1	TRBJ2-1	TRBD2	CATSDSGLAGGLDNEQFF
-	TRBV6-1	TRBJ2-7	TRBD2	CASSARGDSPRGEQYF
-	TRBV5-5	TRBJ1-1	-	CASSLGYGTEAFF
-	TRBV19	TRBJ2-2	TRBD1	CASSLRDRDTGELFF
-	TRBV3-1/TRBV3-2	TRBJ2-7	TRBD2	CASSQEGTSGGPSYEQYF
-	TRBV19	TRBJ1-2	-	CASSRGASWGYTF
once	TRBV5-5	TRBJ1-4	-	CASSFFGRVHEKLFF
-	TRBV7-6	TRBJ2-6	-	CASSLVRVSGANVLTF
few	TRBV19	TRBJ1-1	TRBD1	CASSTPDREDTEAFF
-	TRBV18	TRBJ1-1	TRBD1	CASSPGQGLNTEAFF
-	TRBV3-1/TRBV3-2	TRBJ1-5	TRBD1	CASSDRGHNQPQHF
-	TRBV14	TRBJ1-2	TRBD1	CASAHSGTVYYYGYTF
once	TRBV4-1	TRBJ1-5	-	CASSQDRGIGNQPQHF
-	TRBV7-9	TRBJ2-1	TRBD2	CASRPGLAVFEQFF
once	TRBV11-2	TRBJ2-3	-	CASSPRRGARSTDTQYF
-	TRBV5-8	TRBJ2-1	TRBD2	CASSLVGGATYNEQFF
-	TRBV27	TRBJ1-1	-	CASSLTGNAEAFF
-	TRBV30	TRBJ1-3	TRBD1	CAWSGFGQGGRNTIYF
once	TRBV14	TRBJ1-2	-	CASSHTTGTGGYTF